Described below is a single T cell receptor beta chain sequence and its context. As yet, its antigen is unknown. This specimen comes from a study of CXCR3-negative and CXCR3-positive naive CD8 T cells. For the study at large: With about 1.5 +/- 0.3 million reads per library, the TRB reads numbered about 150 million in total. Findings and limits, study-wide: Greater hydrophobicity was found in TRB CDR3s of CXCR3-positive naive cells than of CXCR3-negative naive cells. Naive cells used TRBV-TRBJ genes in much the same way whether CXCR3-negative or CXCR3-positive; memory cells did not.

Researchers prepared the TRB cDNA libraries using 5' RACE with UMI labels. TCRdb reprocessed the 5' RACE reads and keeps a single row for each CDR3 protein, giving no DNA. The table lists about 120,000 distinct CDR3 sequences. The germline V gene has CDR1 LGHDT and CDR2 YNNKEL (reference sequence). This CDR3 comprises 14 residues. This clonotype was obtained from a human donor in good health. Some clones in this sample may be carry-over from other donors' samples. The sequenced sample was naive CXCR3- CD8+ T cells from blood. Subset meaning: CD45RO-CCR7+CD27+CD95- naive CD8+ T cells lacking CXCR3 (TNR3-). The chain recombines TRBV3-1 with TRBJ1-5; TCRdb designates TRBD1, a call that cannot be tested without DNA. The CDR3 loop is CASSEQGHNQPQHF.